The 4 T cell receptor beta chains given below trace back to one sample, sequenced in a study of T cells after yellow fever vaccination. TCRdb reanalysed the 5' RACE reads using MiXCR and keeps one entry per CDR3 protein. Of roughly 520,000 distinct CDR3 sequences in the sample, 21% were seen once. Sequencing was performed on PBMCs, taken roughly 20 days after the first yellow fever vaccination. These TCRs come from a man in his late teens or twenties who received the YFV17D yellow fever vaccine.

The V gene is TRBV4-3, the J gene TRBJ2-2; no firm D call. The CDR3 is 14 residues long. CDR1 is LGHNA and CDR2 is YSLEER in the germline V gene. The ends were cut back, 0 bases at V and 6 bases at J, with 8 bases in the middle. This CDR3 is CASSQDRRAGELFF. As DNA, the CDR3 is TGCGCCAGCAGCCAAGATCGAAGGGCCGGGGAGCTGTTTTTT.

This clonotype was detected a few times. CDR3 sequence (DNA): TGTGCCATCAGTGCCGGGGGGGAGGAGACCCAGTACTTC. Protein sequence: CAISAGGEETQYF. The chain carries TRBV10-3 and TRBJ2-5; 8 nucleotides agree with TRBD2. There are 13 residues in the CDR3. The trim removed 4 bases at V and 5 bases at J, leaving 3 bases unmatched. Germline CDR1 reads ENHRY; CDR2 reads SYGVKD.

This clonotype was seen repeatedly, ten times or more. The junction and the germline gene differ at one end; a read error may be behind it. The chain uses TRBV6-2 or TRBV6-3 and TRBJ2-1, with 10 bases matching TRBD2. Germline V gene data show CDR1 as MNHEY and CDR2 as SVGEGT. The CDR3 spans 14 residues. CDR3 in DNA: TGCGCCAGCAGCTCCCCTAGCGGGGGTAATGAGCAGTTCTTC. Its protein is CASSSPSGGNEQFF.

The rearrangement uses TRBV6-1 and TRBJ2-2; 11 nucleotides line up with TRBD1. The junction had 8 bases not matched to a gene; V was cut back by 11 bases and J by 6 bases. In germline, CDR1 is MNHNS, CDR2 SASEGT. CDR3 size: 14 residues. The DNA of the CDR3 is TGTGCCTCGAAGGGACAGGGGGTACCCGGGGAGCTGTTTTTT. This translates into CASKGQGVPGELFF.